A selection of T cell receptor beta chains follows, all from one sample in a study of cytomegalovirus exposure and HLA in healthy donors. Here immunoSEQ multiplex PCR was the method, and the copy in TCRdb shows in-frame clones only, minus some. The sample consists of around 98,000 clones, more than 60% of them appearing once. The material sequenced was PBMCs. The receptors stem from a man aged 50 to 60 in good health and CMV-seronegative. Each CDR3 is given with its conserved first and last residue.

j_call | v_call | cdr3_aa
TRBJ1-6 | TRBV7-9 | CSSSPGGGSGWNSPLHF
TRBJ1-5 | TRBV19 | CASSPVAGQPQHF
TRBJ2-1 | TRBV5-1 | CASSLGARGTYNEQFF
TRBJ2-3 | TRBV29-1 | CSVAFSTDTQYF
TRBJ1-4 | TRBV2 | CASRSGTNEKLFF
TRBJ1-5 | TRBV28 | CASTQYGFSPSNQPQHF
TRBJ1-1 | TRBV29-1 | CSATRDRANTEAFF
TRBJ1-2 | TRBV28 | CASSGRTGAGYTF
TRBJ2-7 | TRBV9 | CASSVGQTHEQYF
TRBJ2-7 | TRBV5-4 | CASSQTGTGGMWEQYF
TRBJ1-2 | TRBV6-4 | CASSDSRTPDRFYGYTF
TRBJ2-7 | TRBV13 | CASSPRGYEQYF
TRBJ2-7 | TRBV18 | CASSLELQGYEQYF
TRBJ1-1 | TRBV6-6 | CASSLGQGYTEAFF
TRBJ2-1 | TRBV23-1 | CASSQLLRSSYNEQFF
TRBJ2-7 | TRBV27 | CASSLHTGPQYF
TRBJ2-1 | TRBV9 | CASSVRWENYEQFF
TRBJ2-1 | TRBV7-2 | CASSPAPGRERYNEQFF
TRBJ2-4 | TRBV6-5 | CASRPLAGGKNIQYF
TRBJ2-7 | TRBV6-5 | CASSSGTGVYEQYF
TRBJ2-7 | TRBV5-6 | CASSLSGSSHEQYF
TRBJ2-2 | TRBV5-1 | CASIAPNTGELFF
TRBJ2-2 | TRBV9 | CASSVTGTGELFF
TRBJ2-3 | TRBV28 | CASRRGSRTDTQYF
TRBJ2-1 | TRBV9 | CASSVEPGEQFF
TRBJ1-4 | TRBV29-1 | CSLPGTDATNEKLFF
TRBJ2-5 | TRBV4-1 | CASSQSSQAVQETQYF
TRBJ2-7 | TRBV6-5 | CASSYSSRGYEQYF
TRBJ2-7 | TRBV7-9 | CASSQHGASSYEQYF
TRBJ1-1 | TRBV4-1 | CASSQAGYTEAFF
TRBJ2-7 | TRBV9 | CASSAATGTTLAEQYF
TRBJ2-3 | TRBV9 | CASSFTSGGPTDTQYF
TRBJ1-3 | TRBV28 | CASRPGTGSGNTIYF